The 27 T cell receptor beta chains below were found in one sample sequenced in a study of T cell changes during pregnancy in multiple sclerosis. Method: immunoSEQ multiplex PCR; TCRdb's copy keeps in-frame clones and lacks some. The repertoire holds tens of thousands of clones, roughly 90% seen once, with about 2.9% in the top ten. This specimen was peripheral blood, taken in the second trimester of pregnancy. These TCRs come from a female donor in good health, enrolled as a control in a pregnancy study.

This chain uses TRBV29-1 with TRBJ2-3, with D perhaps matching TRBD2 (5 bases). The CDR3 has 13 amino acids. CDR1 SQVTM and CDR2 ANQGSEA come from the germline V gene. V dropped 5 bases and J dropped 4 bases, with 13 bases sitting between them. The CDR3 DNA reads as TGCAGCGTTCGTAGTTTGAGGGCAGATACGCAGTATTTT. Residues: CSVRSLRADTQYF.

The rearrangement uses TRBV25-1 and TRBJ2-1, with 14 bases identical to TRBD2. CDR1 is MGHDK, CDR2 SYGVNS, per germline. Unmatched junction bases numbered 2, after V lost 4 bases and J lost 6 bases. CDR3 length equals 15 residues. CDR3 nucleotide sequence: TGTGCCAGCAGTGCCGGGACTAGCGGGAGCAATGAGCAGTTCTTC. Its translation is CASSAGTSGSNEQFF. Combining the CDR3 with reference TRBV25-1 and TRBJ2-1 gives the whole variable domain EADIYQTPRYLVIGTGKKITLECSQTMGHDKMYWYQQDPGMELHLIHYSYGVNSTEKGDLSSESTVSRIRTEHFPLTLESARPSHTSQYLCASSAGTSGSNEQFFGPGTRLTVL.

CDR3 in amino acids: CASSLPTGKGYTF. CDR3 sequence (DNA): TGTGCCAGCAGCCTACCGACAGGGAAAGGCTACACCTTC. The gene calls are TRBV7-3 and TRBJ1-2; TRBD1 matches at 7 bases. The CDR3 contains 13 residues. J was trimmed by 8 bases and V by 5 bases; bases with no gene match: 8. Germline loops: CDR1 SGHTA, CDR2 FQGTGA.

The rearrangement links TRBV5-1 to TRBJ2-6; 7 bases match TRBD1. The CDR3 has 14 amino acids. Losses at the gene ends were 6 bases for V and 2 bases for J; bases not matched to a gene: 2. CDR1 is SGHRS and CDR2 is YFSETQ in the germline V gene. The CDR3 DNA is TGCGCCAGCACCGACAGGGCTGGGGCCAACGTCCTGACTTTC. Its protein is CASTDRAGANVLTF. Supplemented by reference TRBV5-1 and TRBJ2-6, the full variable domain reads KAGVTQTPRYLIKTRGQQVTLSCSPISGHRSVSWYQQTPGQGLQFLFEYFSETQRNKGNFPGRFSGRQFSNSRSEMNVSTLELGDSALYLCASTDRAGANVLTFGAGSRLTVL.

The chain has TRBV19 and TRBJ1-2; 8 positions match TRBD1. CDR3 length equals 15 residues. Germline-derived CDR1 and CDR2 are LNHDA and SQIVND (reference sequence). V trimming: 3 bases; J trimming: 1 base; junction bases outside the gene matches: 4. CDR3 bases: TGTGCCAGTAGTATCACAGGGGGAATTAACTATGGCTACACCTTC. Residues: CASSITGGINYGYTF.

The chain employs TRBV5-1 and TRBJ1-1; 8 nucleotides align to TRBD1. J was trimmed by 0 bases and V by 4 bases; bases with no gene match: 2. The CDR3 is 14 residues long. CDR1 SGHRS and CDR2 YFSETQ come from the germline V gene. The CDR3 bases are TGCGCCAGCAGCCGGGACAGGTTGAACACTGAAGCTTTCTTT. Its translation: CASSRDRLNTEAFF.

V usage is TRBV14 and J usage is TRBJ2-1; D gene uncertain. Trimming took 1 base from V and 5 from J, leaving 9 bases between them. This CDR3 contains 14 residues. Germline V gene data show CDR1 as SGHDN and CDR2 as FVKESK. The CDR3, as DNA: TGTGCCAGCAGCCAAGGTGGGCCCCACAATGAGCAGTTCTTC. Translation: CASSQGGPHNEQFF.

This chain links TRBV28 with TRBJ2-3; D is uncertain. V was clipped by 6 bases and J by 6 bases, with 7 bases between them. CDR1 is MDHEN, CDR2 SYDVKM, per germline. The CDR3 consists of 11 residues. This chain's CDR3 is CASRSQDTQYF. The CDR3 DNA is TGTGCCAGCAGGTCACAGGATACGCAGTATTTT.

J is TRBJ2-1 and V is TRBV4-1; 8 bases are a match to TRBD2. Germline trimming cut 2 bases from V and 2 bases from J; bases unmatched to any gene: 5. The CDR3 spans 16 residues. CDR1 is MGHRA and CDR2 is YSYEKL in the germline V gene. The CDR3 nucleotides read TGCGCCAGCAGCCAATCCGGACTAGCCGCCTACAATGAGCAGTTCTTC. The encoded protein is CASSQSGLAAYNEQFF.

The CDR3 protein is CASSLLGSNQPQHF. Here the CDR3 DNA reads TGTGCCAGCAGTTTACTAGGAAGCAATCAGCCCCAGCATTTT. The chain carries TRBV6-6 and TRBJ1-5, with D hard to call. The germline gives CDR1 MNHNY, CDR2 SVGAGI (reference sequence). The V end lost 4 bases, the J end lost 1 base, and 8 bases lay between the germline ends. The CDR3 sequence is 14 residues long.

The chain combines TRBV18 with TRBJ2-3, with 13 bases that match TRBD2. Germline-derived CDR1 and CDR2 are KGHSH and LQKENI. Trimming cost V 6 bases and J 4 bases; bases outside gene matches: 4. The CDR3 loop spans 15 amino acids. CDR3 nucleotides: TGTGCCAGCTCGCGGACTAGCGGGGGAGCAGATACGCAGTATTTT. This gives the protein CASSRTSGGADTQYF.

V is TRBV30 and J is TRBJ1-2; 9 nucleotides align to TRBD1. Germline lookup yields CDR1 GTSNPN and CDR2 SVGIG (reference sequence). CDR3 length: 15 amino acids. V shed 3 bases, J shed 4 bases, and the junction held 9 bases outside the gene matches. CDR3: CAWSRDRAPVYGYTF. The CDR3 DNA reads as TGTGCCTGGAGCCGGGACAGGGCTCCCGTCTATGGCTACACCTTC.

This clone is a singleton in its sample. The V call is TRBV28, the J call TRBJ2-3; 8 bases line up with TRBD2. Germline lookup yields CDR1 MDHEN and CDR2 SYDVKM. The CDR3 extends over 17 amino acids. Trimming at V came to 2 bases and at J to 3 bases, leaving 10 bases not matched to a gene. In nucleotides, the CDR3 is TGTGCCAGCAGTTTAGGCGGCGGGAGGTCGCGGACAGATACGCAGTATTTT. This translates into CASSLGGGRSRTDTQYF.

The chain carries TRBV5-6 and TRBJ2-7, with a weak D call TRBD2 (5 bases). CDR1 and CDR2 (germline): SGHDT, YYEEEE. The CDR3 is made up of 15 amino acids. Trimming left V 2 bases short and J 2 bases short, with 14 bases between. Here the CDR3 DNA reads TGTGCCAGCAGCTTTTTCGGGGTTCCGACCTACGAGCAGTACTTC. It yields the protein CASSFFGVPTYEQYF.

The V call is TRBV30, the J call TRBJ2-2, with TRBD1 matching over 8 bases. V lost 3 bases, J lost 0 bases, and 3 bases stayed unmatched. The CDR3 has 15 amino acids. Germline CDR1 reads GTSNPN; CDR2 reads SVGIG (reference sequence). The CDR3 spells CAWRSGQANTGELFF. CDR3 coding DNA: TGTGCCTGGAGGTCGGGACAGGCGAACACCGGGGAGCTGTTTTTT.

The chain combines TRBV2 with TRBJ2-7, with 11 bases lining up with TRBD1. V lost 10 bases and J lost 0; bases outside the gene matches: 5. CDR3 size: 14 residues. Germline CDR1 and CDR2: SNHLY and FYNNEI. CDR3 loop: CATGQGASSYEQYF. The CDR3 nucleotides read TGTGCCACCGGACAGGGGGCCAGCTCCTACGAGCAGTACTTC. Full variable domain (outside the CDR3, taken from reference TRBV2 and TRBJ2-7): EPEVTQTPSHQVTQMGQEVILRCVPISNHLYFYWYRQILGQKVEFLVSFYNNEISEKSEIFDDQFSVERPDGSNFTLKIRSTKLEDSAMYFCATGQGASSYEQYFGPGTRLTVT.

The chain employs TRBV15 and TRBJ1-5; 9 nucleotides line up with TRBD1. The length of the CDR3 is 15 residues. Germline CDR1 and CDR2: LNHNV and YYDKDF (reference sequence). J was trimmed by 6 bases and V by 5 bases; bases with no gene match: 8. The chain's CDR3 is CATSGTTGGFQPQHF. In DNA, the CDR3 is TGTGCCACCAGCGGGACTACAGGGGGCTTTCAGCCCCAGCATTTT. Variable domain in full (rest from reference TRBV15 and TRBJ1-5): DAMVIQNPRYQVTQFGKPVTLSCSQTLNHNVMYWYQQKSSQAPKLLFHYYDKDFNNEADTPDNFQSRRPNTSFCFLDIRSPGLGDTAMYLCATSGTTGGFQPQHFGDGTRLSIL.

The CDR3 bases are TGCGCCAGCGGTGTTCGACTTACCTCCTACAATGAGCAGTTCTTC. Translating gives CASGVRLTSYNEQFF. The chain carries TRBV10-2 and TRBJ2-1, with no clear D. With 8 bases removed from V and 0 bases from J, the gap between germline ends came to 14 bases. The CDR3 sequence is 15 residues long. From germline, CDR1 is WSHSY and CDR2 SAAADI.

As regards this clone: The same CDR3 can be traced to other DNA sequences in this sample. This chain uses TRBV4-2 with TRBJ2-5; 7 bases fit TRBD1. With 3 bases clipped from V and 4 bases from J, the junction kept 5 bases outside the gene matches. The CDR3 spans 14 residues. The V gene's germline CDR1 is LGHNA and CDR2 YNFKEQ. CDR3 coding DNA: TGTGCCAGCAGCCAGGCGACAGGGCGAGAGACCCAGTACTTC. It codes for CASSQATGRETQYF.

The rearrangement uses TRBV30 and TRBJ2-7; weak D call: TRBD2 (6 bases). The CDR3 has 14 residues. V lost 1 base, J lost 2 bases, and 12 bases lay in between. Looked up from germline, CDR1 is GTSNPN and CDR2 is SVGIG (reference sequence). The CDR3 DNA is TGTGCCTGGAGTGGATCAGTAGCGGCCTACGAGCAGTACTTC. Protein product: CAWSGSVAAYEQYF.

The CDR3 DNA follows: TGTGCCTGGACCCCGGGAGGGTCTAACTATGGCTACACCTTC. Translation gives CAWTPGGSNYGYTF. The chain uses TRBV30 and TRBJ1-2; D call uncertain. The CDR3 is 14 residues long. Germline V gene lookup returns CDR1 GTSNPN and CDR2 SVGIG (reference sequence). The V end was cut by 4 bases, the J end by 0 bases, with 12 bases between.

The chain is built from TRBV7-6 and TRBJ1-2; 7 bases agree with TRBD1. Germline loops: CDR1 SGHVS, CDR2 FNYEAQ. Trimming took 5 bases from V and 3 from J; bases not matched to a gene: 6. The length of the CDR3 is 14 residues. The CDR3, as DNA: TGTGCCAGCAGCCCAGGGGGGCGAGACTATGGCTACACCTTC. This gives the protein CASSPGGRDYGYTF. The full variable domain, with the rest looked up from reference TRBV7-6 and TRBJ1-2, is GAGVSQSPRYKVTKRGQDVALRCDPISGHVSLYWYRQALGQGPEFLTYFNYEAQQDKSGLPNDRFSAERPEGSISTLTIQRTEQRDSAMYRCASSPGGRDYGYTFGSGTRLTVV.

This clone was detected only once. The V and J genes are TRBV28 and TRBJ1-5; D gene ambiguous. Germline assignment: CDR1 MDHEN and CDR2 SYDVKM. The CDR3 runs 14 residues. The V and J ends lost 0 bases and 3 bases respectively, with 6 bases between them. CDR3 sequence (DNA): TGTGCCAGCAGTTTATGGGGCGACAATCAGCCCCAGCATTTT. Amino acids: CASSLWGDNQPQHF.

V and J are TRBV5-1 and TRBJ1-4; D might be TRBD1 (6 bases). This CDR3 comprises 14 residues. The germline V and J ends were trimmed by 3 bases and 4 bases, with 10 bases remaining between them. Germline V gives CDR1 SGHRS, CDR2 YFSETQ. The CDR3 DNA sequence: TGCGCCAGCAGCTACGGGACAAGTAATGAAAAACTGTTTTTT. Its protein is CASSYGTSNEKLFF.

The J gene is TRBJ1-2, the V gene TRBV5-1; no clear D gene. Trimming cost V 3 bases and J 1 base, with 19 bases left between them. This CDR3 has 17 amino acids. Germline CDR1 and CDR2: SGHRS and YFSETQ. CDR3 sequence: CASSSFSGSKRNYGYTF. The CDR3 DNA reads as TGCGCCAGCAGCTCCTTCTCGGGGTCTAAGCGTAACTATGGCTACACCTTC.

The J gene is TRBJ1-2, the V gene TRBV5-6; D not resolved. Deletions cut 2 bases from V and 0 bases from J, with 8 bases between. Per the germline V gene, CDR1 is SGHDT and CDR2 is YYEEEE. CDR3 length equals 14 residues. CDR3 region: CASSLWEANYGYTF. The CDR3 DNA reads as TGTGCCAGCAGCTTATGGGAGGCTAACTATGGCTACACCTTC.

CDR3 sequence reads: CASSQDRGGGYNEQFF. Here the CDR3 DNA reads TGCGCCAGCAGCCAAGATCGTGGGGGAGGTTACAATGAGCAGTTCTTC. This sequence joins TRBV4-1 and TRBJ2-1, with D possibly TRBD2 on 6 matching bases. The CDR3 contains 16 residues. CDR1 is MGHRA, CDR2 YSYEKL, per germline. Trimming cost V 0 bases and J 4 bases, with 13 bases left between them.